A selection of T cell receptor beta chains follows, all from one sample in a study of cytomegalovirus exposure and HLA in healthy donors. The assay was immunoSEQ multiplex PCR, and TCRdb's table has in-frame clones only and misses some. The sample has about 47,000 clones, and its top ten clones hold less than 20%. The sample was PBMCs. All receptors come from a male donor in good health and CMV-seronegative. The CDR3 runs from the conserved cysteine through the conserved F or W. The D gene is left open where the match is weak.

D	V	J	DNA	CDR3
TRBD1	TRBV27	TRBJ2-7	TGTGCCAGCAGCCCCAGGGGGCACGAGCAGTACTTC	CASSPRGHEQYF
-	TRBV29-1	TRBJ1-4	TGCAGCGTTGGATATGCGGGGATGAGGGATGAAAAACTGTTTTTT	CSVGYAGMRDEKLFF
TRBD1	TRBV6-5	TRBJ1-2	TGTGCCAGCAGTTACGCCGGGGACAGGGGGGACTACACCTTC	CASSYAGDRGDYTF
-	TRBV6-5	TRBJ1-1	TGTGCCAGCAGTTCGTCAGGGAACGCTTTCTTT	CASSSSGNAFF
-	TRBV27	TRBJ2-2	TGTGCCAGCAGTTTATCGTCCAGGGACGGGGAGCTGTTTTTT	CASSLSSRDGELFF
-	TRBV30	TRBJ1-2	TGTGCCTGGAGTGGGGGGGGTTATGGCTACACCTTC	CAWSGGGYGYTF
-	TRBV6-1	TRBJ2-7	TGTGCCAGCAGTGAGCCGGTAGGAGGACCCTACGAGCAGTACTTC	CASSEPVGGPYEQYF
-	TRBV6-1	TRBJ2-7	TGTGCCAGCAGTAAACGGGACACCTACGAGCAGTACTTC	CASSKRDTYEQYF
-	TRBV6-4	TRBJ1-1	TGTGCCAGCAGCGAAGTCCATTTGGGCAGGGTGGGAACTGAAGCTTTCTTT	CASSEVHLGRVGTEAFF
-	TRBV2	TRBJ2-7	TGTGCCAGCAGTGAACCCGGACAAATAACCCCCTACGAGCAGTACTTC	CASSEPGQITPYEQYF
TRBD2	TRBV6-5	TRBJ2-3	TGTGCCAGCAGTTATAGCGGGGCAAGCACAGATACGCAGTATTTT	CASSYSGASTDTQYF
TRBD2	TRBV29-1	TRBJ2-7	TGCAGCGTTGAAGGCAGGGGAAAAGCGGGGGGGAACTACGAGCAGTACTTC	CSVEGRGKAGGNYEQYF
-	TRBV19	TRBJ2-5	TGTGCCAGTAGCTCACAGGGAACTGCAGGGACCCAGTACTTC	CASSSQGTAGTQYF
TRBD2	TRBV7-9	TRBJ2-7	TGTGCCAGCAGCTTGGTACTAGCGGGCAGCCCCTACGAGCAGTACTTC	CASSLVLAGSPYEQYF
TRBD1	TRBV19	TRBJ2-6	TGTGCCAGTAGTATAGGCCCCCTCAGGGGGCCAAGGTCTGGGGCCAACGTCCTGACTTTC	CASSIGPLRGPRSGANVLTF
-	TRBV30	TRBJ2-5	TGTGCCTGGAGTGCCCGGGCAGGGGAGACCCAGTACTTC	CAWSARAGETQYF
-	TRBV5-7	TRBJ1-4	TGTGCCAGCAGCTTGTTACCAGGGACTAATGAAAAACTGTTTTTT	CASSLLPGTNEKLFF
-	TRBV2	TRBJ1-6	TGTGCCAGCAGGGGGGGGGAATTAAATTCACCCCTCCACTTT	CASRGGELNSPLHF
-	TRBV20-1	TRBJ1-4	TGCAGCGGACGGACAAATGAAAAACTGTTTTTT	CSGRTNEKLFF
-	TRBV11-2	TRBJ1-2	TGTGCCAGCAGCTTCGCCCTCACAGGGAATGGCTACACCTTC	CASSFALTGNGYTF
-	TRBV6-5	TRBJ1-5	TGTGCCAGCAGTTATGACGGGAATCAGCCCCAGCATTTT	CASSYDGNQPQHF
-	TRBV2	TRBJ1-1	TGTGCCTCCCGACCAGGGGATAGTACTGAAGCTTTCTTT	CASRPGDSTEAFF
-	TRBV6-5	TRBJ2-7	TGTGCCAGCAGTTACGGTGGTGGTTTCGAGCAGTACTTC	CASSYGGGFEQYF
-	TRBV6-1	TRBJ2-7	TGTGCCAGCAGTGAAAGTCTTATTGGGCGAGACGAGCAGTACTTC	CASSESLIGRDEQYF
-	TRBV29-1	TRBJ2-3	TGCAGCGTTGATCTCGGAGAGCATTTT	CSVDLGEHF
-	TRBV7-2	TRBJ1-6	TGTGCCAGCAGCGCGACAAGCAATAATTCACCCCTCCACTTT	CASSATSNNSPLHF
TRBD1	TRBV11-2	TRBJ1-1	TGTGCCAGCAGCTTGGGGGGACAGACACTGAACACTGAAGCTTTCTTT	CASSLGGQTLNTEAFF
TRBD1	TRBV5-1	TRBJ2-7	TGCGCCAGCAGCCCAGGACAGGGAAGGGTCCACGAGCAGTACTTC	CASSPGQGRVHEQYF
-	TRBV7-9	TRBJ1-5	TGTGCCAGCAGCTTAGAGTCAGATCGCAATCAGCCCCAGCATTTT	CASSLESDRNQPQHF
TRBD2	TRBV15	TRBJ2-7	TGTGCCACCAGCAGAGACCCCCCGACTAGCGGGCGAGCCTACGAGCAGTACTTC	CATSRDPPTSGRAYEQYF
-	TRBV4-1	TRBJ1-6	TGCGTCAGCAGCCTTAGCGTGGACTCTTATAATTCACCCCTCCACTTT	CVSSLSVDSYNSPLHF
-	TRBV27	TRBJ1-1	TGTGCCAGCAGTTTAAGAAGGGGCGGAACTGAAGCTTTCTTT	CASSLRRGGTEAFF
TRBD1	TRBV18	TRBJ1-1	TGTGCCAGCTCACCCGGACAGGGCTGGGTCATGAACACTGAAGCTTTCTTT	CASSPGQGWVMNTEAFF